The sample holds a few counts of the clone carrying this T cell receptor beta chain. Its antigen remains unknown. CDR3 and TCR beta VDJ profiling relied on genomic DNA as the template. TCRdb ran MiXCR on the reads and lists one entry per CDR3 protein. The sample holds around 180,000 distinct CDR3 sequences, about 60% seen once. This entry belongs to a study of CD8+CD57+ T cells in acquired aplastic anemia. About the study: Roughly 3.1 ug was the average amount of DNA from sorted CD4+ and CD8+ cells. Healthy-donor CD4+ cells averaged roughly 10.8 million reads. Study conclusions and caveats: CD8+ Simpson's diversity did not differ significantly between patients and controls. Patients and controls turned out to have twenty-nine CD8+ CDR3 sequences in common.

The CDR3 runs to 11 residues. The ends were cut back, 5 bases at V and 9 bases at J, with 11 bases in the middle. Per the germline V gene, CDR1 is DFQATT and CDR2 is SNEGSKA (reference sequence). The TCR comes from a human donor in good health. The sample comprised sorted CD4+, CD8+, or CD8+CD57+ T cells (not recorded which) from PBMCs. The genes are TRBV20-1 and TRBJ2-1, with unresolved D. The CDR3 sequence is CSAPNAGEQFF. CDR3 nucleotide sequence: TGCAGTGCTCCGAATGCTGGTGAGCAGTTCTTC.